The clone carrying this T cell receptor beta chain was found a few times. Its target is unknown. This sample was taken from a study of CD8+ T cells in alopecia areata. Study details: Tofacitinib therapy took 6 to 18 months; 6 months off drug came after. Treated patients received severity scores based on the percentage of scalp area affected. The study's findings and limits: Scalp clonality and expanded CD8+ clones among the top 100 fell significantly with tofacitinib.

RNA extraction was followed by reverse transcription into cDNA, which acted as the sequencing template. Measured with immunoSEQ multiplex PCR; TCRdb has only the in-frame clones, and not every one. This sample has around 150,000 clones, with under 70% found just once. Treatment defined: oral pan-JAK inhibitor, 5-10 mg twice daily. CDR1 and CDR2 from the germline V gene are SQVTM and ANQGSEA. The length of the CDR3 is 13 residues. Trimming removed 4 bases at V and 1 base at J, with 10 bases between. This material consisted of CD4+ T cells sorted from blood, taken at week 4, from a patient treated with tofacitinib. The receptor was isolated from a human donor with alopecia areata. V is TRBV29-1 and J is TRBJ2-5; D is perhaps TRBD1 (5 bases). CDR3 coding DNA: TGCAGCGTTGTGGCAGGGTCCCAAGAGACCCAGTACTTC. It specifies CSVVAGSQETQYF.